This record concerns one TCR beta chain sequence. This sample was included in a study of blood T cell repertoires in COVID-19. At the level of the study: Whether acute or convalescent, the COVID-19 samples came from the United States, Italy and Spain. T cells, B-cell-depleted T cells, or PBMCs provided the cDNA or gDNA that served as material.

Participants were aged 18 to 89 years from roughly 26 US areas. Using immunoSEQ multiplex PCR, the repertoire was profiled, and TCRdb retains in-frame clones only, with some absent. The profile shows approximately 270,000 clones, about nine tenths of them singletons. CDR1 and CDR2 (germline): DFQATT, SNEGSKA (reference sequence). The CDR3 sequence is 13 residues long. Trimming at V came to 3 bases and at J to 0 bases, leaving 2 bases not matched to a gene. The source of this sequence is a human donor in a cohort exposed to, infected with or recovered from COVID-19 (not recorded which). The donor label of this sample is uncertain. The chain carries TRBV20-1 and TRBJ2-7; TRBD1 matches at 7 bases. The source material was PBMCs or T cells enriched from blood (not recorded which). CDR3 DNA sequence: TGCAGTGCTAGTAGGGACAGCTCCTACGAGCAGTACTTC. This gives the protein CSASRDSSYEQYF.